Detailed here is one T cell receptor (beta chain). With 5 bases removed from V and 6 bases from J, the gap between germline ends came to 14 bases. CDR3 length: 15 amino acids. Germline-derived CDR1 and CDR2 are SNHLY and FYNNEI. Recovered Cohort 3 donors showed two negative PCRs, clearance, or symptom resolution. The sample originates from a study of blood T cell repertoires in COVID-19. Whole-study context: T cells, B-cell-depleted T cells, or PBMCs supplied cDNA or gDNA.

The method was immunoSEQ multiplex PCR; TCRdb's version includes in-frame clones alone and lacks a portion of them. The sample shows around 150,000 clones, approximately 80% of them seen only once. What was sequenced was PBMCs or T cells enriched from blood (not recorded which). This sequence was found in a man in his forties who had recovered from COVID-19. This chain uses TRBV2 with TRBJ1-6, with D perhaps matching TRBD1 (6 bases). CDR3 sequence reads: CASSRAGDANSPLHF. The CDR3, as DNA: TGTGCCAGCAGTAGGGCAGGGGATGCTAATTCACCCCTCCACTTT. The full variable domain, its missing parts supplied by reference TRBV2 and TRBJ1-6, is EPEVTQTPSHQVTQMGQEVILRCVPISNHLYFYWYRQILGQKVEFLVSFYNNEISEKSEIFDDQFSVERPDGSNFTLKIRSTKLEDSAMYFCASSRAGDANSPLHFGNGTRLTVT.